This T cell receptor beta chain was identified in a study of T-cell reconstitution after alpha-beta-depleted transplantation in children. Regarding the study as a whole: Reported findings indicate that, about two months after transplant, alpha-beta T cells came from several hundred expanded clones, which were derived from non-depleted graft cells.

Trimming removed 3 bases at V and 6 bases at J, with 15 bases between. The CDR3 runs to 15 residues. Unique molecular identifiers were incorporated when the TCRbeta library was constructed. TCRdb independently ran MiXCR on the PCR reads; one entry per CDR3 protein. In the table there are approximately 490,000 distinct CDR3 sequences, over 9.5% of which are singletons. The table lists this clonotype with many counts. Its specificity is not known. The starting material was PBMCs, obtained before TCRalphabeta/CD19-depleted stem cell transplant. This receptor was obtained from a child aged 2-15 years with inherited bone marrow failure, due to receive a stem cell transplant. The V and J genes are TRBV12-3 or TRBV12-4 and TRBJ2-1, with D unresolved. CDR3 in amino acids: CASSFGIEIFNEQFF. CDR3 DNA sequence: TGTGCCAGCAGTTTTGGTATCGAGATATTCAATGAGCAGTTCTTC.